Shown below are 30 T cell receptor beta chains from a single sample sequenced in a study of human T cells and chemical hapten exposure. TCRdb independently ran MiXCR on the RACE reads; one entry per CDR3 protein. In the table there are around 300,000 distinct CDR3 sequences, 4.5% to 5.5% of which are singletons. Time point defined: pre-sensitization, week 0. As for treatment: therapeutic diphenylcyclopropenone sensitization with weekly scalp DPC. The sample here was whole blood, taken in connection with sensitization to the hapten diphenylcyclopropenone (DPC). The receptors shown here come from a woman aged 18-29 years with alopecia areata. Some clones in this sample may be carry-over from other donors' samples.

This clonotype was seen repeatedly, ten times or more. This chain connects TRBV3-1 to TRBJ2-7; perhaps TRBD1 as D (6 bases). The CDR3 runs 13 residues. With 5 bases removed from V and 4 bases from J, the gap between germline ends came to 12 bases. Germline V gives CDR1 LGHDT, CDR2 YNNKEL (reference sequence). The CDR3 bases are TGTGCCAGCAGCTCAGACAGGCCTTACGAGCAGTACTTC. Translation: CASSSDRPYEQYF.

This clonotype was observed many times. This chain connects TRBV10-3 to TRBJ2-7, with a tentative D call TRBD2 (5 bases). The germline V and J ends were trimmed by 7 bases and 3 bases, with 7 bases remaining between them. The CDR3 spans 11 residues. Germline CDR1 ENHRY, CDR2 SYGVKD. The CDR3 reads CAITEGYEQYF. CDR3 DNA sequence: TGTGCCATCACCGAGGGCTACGAGCAGTACTTC.

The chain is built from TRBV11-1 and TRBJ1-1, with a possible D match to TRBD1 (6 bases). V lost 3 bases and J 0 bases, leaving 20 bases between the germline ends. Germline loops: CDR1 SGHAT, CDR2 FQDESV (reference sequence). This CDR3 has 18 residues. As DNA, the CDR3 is TGTGCCAGCAGCTTCGGATCACAGGGAAGGCCCATGAACACTGAAGCTTTCTTT. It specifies CASSFGSQGRPMNTEAFF.

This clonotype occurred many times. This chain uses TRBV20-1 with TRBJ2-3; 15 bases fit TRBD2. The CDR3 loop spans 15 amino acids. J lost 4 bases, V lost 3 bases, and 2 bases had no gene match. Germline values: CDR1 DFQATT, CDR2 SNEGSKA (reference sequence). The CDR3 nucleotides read TGCAGTGCTAGTGGGACTAGCGGGGGGTCAGATACGCAGTATTTT. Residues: CSASGTSGGSDTQYF.

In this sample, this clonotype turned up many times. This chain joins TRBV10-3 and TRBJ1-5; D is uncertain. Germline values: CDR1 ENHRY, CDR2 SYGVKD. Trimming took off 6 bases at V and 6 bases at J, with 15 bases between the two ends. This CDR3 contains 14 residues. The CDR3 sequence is CAISEENSVQPQHF. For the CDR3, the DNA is TGTGCCATCAGCGAGGAAAACAGTGTTCAGCCCCAGCATTTT.

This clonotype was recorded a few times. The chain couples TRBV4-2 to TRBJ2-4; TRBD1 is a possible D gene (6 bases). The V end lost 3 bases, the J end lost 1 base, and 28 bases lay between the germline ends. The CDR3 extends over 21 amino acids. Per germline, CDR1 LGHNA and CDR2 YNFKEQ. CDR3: CASSQTSTAQGVKVAKNIQYF. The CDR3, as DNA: TGTGCCAGCAGCCAGACCTCCACGGCACAGGGTGTTAAAGTGGCCAAAAACATTCAGTACTTC.

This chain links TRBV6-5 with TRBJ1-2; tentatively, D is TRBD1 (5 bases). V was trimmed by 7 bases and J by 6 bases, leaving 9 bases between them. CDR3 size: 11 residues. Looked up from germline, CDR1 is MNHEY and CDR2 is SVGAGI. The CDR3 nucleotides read TGTGCCAGCACCCGAGGGGATGGCTACACCTTC. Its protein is CASTRGDGYTF.

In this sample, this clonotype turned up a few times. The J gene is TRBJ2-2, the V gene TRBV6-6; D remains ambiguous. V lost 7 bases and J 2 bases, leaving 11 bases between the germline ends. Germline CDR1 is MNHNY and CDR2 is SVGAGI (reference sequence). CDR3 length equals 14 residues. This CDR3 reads CASITDGNTGELFF. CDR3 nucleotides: TGTGCCAGCATCACGGACGGCAACACCGGGGAGCTGTTTTTT.

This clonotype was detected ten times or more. The CDR3 DNA reads as TGTGCCAGCAGCCGGGACAGGGAAAACATTCAGTACTTC. This sequence encodes CASSRDRENIQYF. This chain links TRBV11-1 with TRBJ2-4, with TRBD1 identical over 9 bases. V dropped 5 bases and J dropped 5; count of bases not matched to a gene: 1. CDR3 size: 13 residues. CDR1 and CDR2 (germline): SGHAT, FQDESV (reference sequence).

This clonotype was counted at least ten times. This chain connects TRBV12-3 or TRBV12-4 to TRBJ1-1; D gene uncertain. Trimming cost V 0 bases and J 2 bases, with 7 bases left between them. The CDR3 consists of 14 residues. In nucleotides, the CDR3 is TGTGCCAGCAGTTTAGCCGACCATAACACTGAAGCTTTCTTT. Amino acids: CASSLADHNTEAFF.

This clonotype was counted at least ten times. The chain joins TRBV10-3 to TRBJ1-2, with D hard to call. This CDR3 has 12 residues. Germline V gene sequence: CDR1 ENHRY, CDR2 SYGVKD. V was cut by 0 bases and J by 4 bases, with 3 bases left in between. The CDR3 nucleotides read TGTGCCATCAGTGAGTCCACCTATGGCTACACCTTC. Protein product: CAISESTYGYTF.

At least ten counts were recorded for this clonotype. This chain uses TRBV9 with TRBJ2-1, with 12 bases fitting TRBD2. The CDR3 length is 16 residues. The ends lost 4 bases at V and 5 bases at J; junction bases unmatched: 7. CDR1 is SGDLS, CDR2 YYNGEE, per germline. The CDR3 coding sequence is TGTGCCAGCAGCCTACTTGGACTAGCGGGGAACAATGAGCAGTTCTTC. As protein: CASSLLGLAGNNEQFF.

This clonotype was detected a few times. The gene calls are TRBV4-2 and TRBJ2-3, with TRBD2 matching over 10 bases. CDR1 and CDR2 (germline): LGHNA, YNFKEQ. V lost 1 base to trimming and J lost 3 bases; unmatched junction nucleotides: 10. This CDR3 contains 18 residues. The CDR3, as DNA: TGTGCCAGCAGCCAAGGAAGAAGGGCTAGCGGGAGAACAGATACGCAGTATTTT. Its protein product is CASSQGRRASGRTDTQYF.

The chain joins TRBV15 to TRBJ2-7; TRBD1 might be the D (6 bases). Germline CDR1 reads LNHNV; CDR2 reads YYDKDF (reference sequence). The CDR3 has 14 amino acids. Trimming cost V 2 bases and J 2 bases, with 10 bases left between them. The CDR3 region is CATSRTGQTYEQYF. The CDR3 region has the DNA TGTGCCACCAGCAGAACCGGACAGACCTACGAGCAGTACTTC.

CDR3 DNA: TGTGCCAGCAGAGCGATACAGGGGGGCTACACTGAAGCTTTCTTT. It codes for CASRAIQGGYTEAFF. This chain joins TRBV4-2 and TRBJ1-1; 8 nucleotides match TRBD1. Germline assignment: CDR1 LGHNA and CDR2 YNFKEQ. The CDR3 length is 15 residues. After removal of 6 bases from V and 3 bases from J, the junction contained 9 bases not matched to a gene.

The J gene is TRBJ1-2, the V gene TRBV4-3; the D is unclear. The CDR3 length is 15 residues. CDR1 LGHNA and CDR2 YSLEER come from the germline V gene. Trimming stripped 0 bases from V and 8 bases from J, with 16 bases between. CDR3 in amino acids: CASSQEVARERGYTF. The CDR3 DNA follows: TGCGCCAGCAGCCAAGAAGTCGCGAGGGAGCGGGGCTACACCTTC.

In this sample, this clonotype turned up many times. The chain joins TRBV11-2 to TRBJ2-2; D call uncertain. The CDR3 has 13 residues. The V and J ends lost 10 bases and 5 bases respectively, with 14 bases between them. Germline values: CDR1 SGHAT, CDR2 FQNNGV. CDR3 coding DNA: TGTGCCACCGCCCTACATTCGACCGGGGAGCTGTTTTTT. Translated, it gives CATALHSTGELFF.

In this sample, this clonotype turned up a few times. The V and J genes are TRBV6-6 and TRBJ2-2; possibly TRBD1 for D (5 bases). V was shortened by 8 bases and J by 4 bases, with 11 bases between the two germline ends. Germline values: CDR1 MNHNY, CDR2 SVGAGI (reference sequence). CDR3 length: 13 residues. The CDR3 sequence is CASVRRGTGELFF. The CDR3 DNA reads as TGTGCCAGCGTAAGAAGGGGCACCGGGGAGCTGTTTTTT.

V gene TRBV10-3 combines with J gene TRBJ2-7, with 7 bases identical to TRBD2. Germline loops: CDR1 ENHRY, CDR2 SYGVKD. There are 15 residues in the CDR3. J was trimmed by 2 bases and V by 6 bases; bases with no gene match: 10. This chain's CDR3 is CAIRTGGGAAYEQYF. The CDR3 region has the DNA TGTGCCATCAGAACCGGCGGGGGAGCAGCCTACGAGCAGTACTTC.

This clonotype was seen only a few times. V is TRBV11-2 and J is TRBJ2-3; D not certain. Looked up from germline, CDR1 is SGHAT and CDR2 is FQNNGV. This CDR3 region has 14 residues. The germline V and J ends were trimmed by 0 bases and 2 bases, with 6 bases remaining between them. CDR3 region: CASSLEADTDTQYF. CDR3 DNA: TGTGCCAGCAGCTTAGAGGCCGACACAGATACGCAGTATTTT.

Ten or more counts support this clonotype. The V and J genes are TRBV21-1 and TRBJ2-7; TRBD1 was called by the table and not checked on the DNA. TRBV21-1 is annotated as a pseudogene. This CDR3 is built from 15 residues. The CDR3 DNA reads TGTGCCAGCAGCAAACGTGAGACAGGGAAGGACGAGCAGTACTTC. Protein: CASSKRETGKDEQYF.

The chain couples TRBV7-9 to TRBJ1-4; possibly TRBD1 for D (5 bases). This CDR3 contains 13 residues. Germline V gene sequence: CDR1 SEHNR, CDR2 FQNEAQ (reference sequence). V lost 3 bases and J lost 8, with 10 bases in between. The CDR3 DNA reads TGTGCCAGCAGCTTTTGGGACCAAGAAAAACTGTTTTTT. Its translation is CASSFWDQEKLFF. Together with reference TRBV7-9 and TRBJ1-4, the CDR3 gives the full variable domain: DTGVSQNPRHKITKRGQNVTFRCDPISEHNRLYWYRQTLGQGPEFLTYFQNEAQLEKSRLLSDRFSAERPKGSFSTLEIQRTEQGDSAMYLCASSFWDQEKLFFGSGTQLSVL.

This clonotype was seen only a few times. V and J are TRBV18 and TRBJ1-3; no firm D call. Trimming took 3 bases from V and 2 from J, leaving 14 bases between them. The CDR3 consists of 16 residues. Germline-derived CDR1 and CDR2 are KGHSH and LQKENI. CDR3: CASSPRAPDPGNTIYF. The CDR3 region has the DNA TGTGCCAGCTCACCCCGGGCCCCCGACCCTGGAAACACCATATATTTT. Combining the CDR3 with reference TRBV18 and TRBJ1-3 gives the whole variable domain NAGVMQNPRHLVRRRGQEARLRCSPMKGHSHVYWYRQLPEEGLKFMVYLQKENIIDESGMPKERFSAEFPKEGPSILRIQQVVRGDSAAYFCASSPRAPDPGNTIYFGEGSWLTVV.

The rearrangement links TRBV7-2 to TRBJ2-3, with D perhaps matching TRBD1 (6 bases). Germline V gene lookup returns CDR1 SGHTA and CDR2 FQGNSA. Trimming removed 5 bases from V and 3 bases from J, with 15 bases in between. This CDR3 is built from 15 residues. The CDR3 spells CASSSRGQATDTQYF. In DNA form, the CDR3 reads TGTGCCAGCAGCAGCAGGGGTCAAGCGACAGATACGCAGTATTTT.

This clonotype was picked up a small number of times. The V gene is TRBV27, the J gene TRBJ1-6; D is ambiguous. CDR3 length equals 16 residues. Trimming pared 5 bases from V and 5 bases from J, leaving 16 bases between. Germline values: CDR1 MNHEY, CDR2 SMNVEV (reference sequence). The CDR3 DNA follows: TGTGCCAGCAGTCCCTCTTCCCCCTCGAATAATTCACCCCTCCACTTT. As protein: CASSPSSPSNNSPLHF.

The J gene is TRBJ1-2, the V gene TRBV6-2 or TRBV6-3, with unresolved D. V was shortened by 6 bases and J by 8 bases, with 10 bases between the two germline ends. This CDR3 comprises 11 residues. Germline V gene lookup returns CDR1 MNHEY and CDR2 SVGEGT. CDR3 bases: TGTGCCAGCAGAGACATGCACGGCTACACCTTC. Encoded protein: CASRDMHGYTF.

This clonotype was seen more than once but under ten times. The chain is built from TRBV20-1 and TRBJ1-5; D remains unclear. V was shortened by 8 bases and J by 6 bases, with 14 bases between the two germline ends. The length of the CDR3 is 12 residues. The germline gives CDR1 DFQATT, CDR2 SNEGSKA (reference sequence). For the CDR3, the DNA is TGCAGTATTAACAGAAGAGGTCAGCCCCAGCATTTT. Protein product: CSINRRGQPQHF.

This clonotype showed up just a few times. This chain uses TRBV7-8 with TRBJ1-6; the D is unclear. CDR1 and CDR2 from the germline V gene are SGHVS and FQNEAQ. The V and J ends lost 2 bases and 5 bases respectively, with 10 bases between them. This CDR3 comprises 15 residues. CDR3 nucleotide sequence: TGTGCCAGCAGCTTACTTTCGCAAGATAATTCACCCCTCCACTTT. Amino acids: CASSLLSQDNSPLHF.

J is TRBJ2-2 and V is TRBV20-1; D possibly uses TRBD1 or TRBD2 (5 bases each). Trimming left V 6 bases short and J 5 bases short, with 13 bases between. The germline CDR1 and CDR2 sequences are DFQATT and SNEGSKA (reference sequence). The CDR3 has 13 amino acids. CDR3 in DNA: TGCAGTGCGCCCGGGACCCTAACCGGGGAGCTGTTTTTT. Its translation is CSAPGTLTGELFF.

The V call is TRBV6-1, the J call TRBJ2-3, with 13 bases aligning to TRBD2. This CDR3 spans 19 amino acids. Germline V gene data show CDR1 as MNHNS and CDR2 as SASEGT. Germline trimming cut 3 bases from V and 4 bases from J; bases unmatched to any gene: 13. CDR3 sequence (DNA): TGTGCCAGCAGTGAGTCCCCACCTGGGACTAGCGGGGTGCCAGATACGCAGTATTTT. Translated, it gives CASSESPPGTSGVPDTQYF.